This is a list of T cell receptor beta chains from one sample in a study of radiotherapy plus CTLA-4 blockade in lung cancer. Sequencing was performed with immunoSEQ multiplex PCR; in TCRdb, only in-frame clones are kept and a portion is missing. The sample shows about 90,000 clones, around 81% of them seen only once. The specimen comprised peripheral blood, sampled from a patient treated with radiotherapy plus ipilimumab. These receptors were collected from a human donor with non-small cell lung cancer that progressed on radiotherapy plus ipilimumab. The CDR3 runs from the conserved cysteine through the conserved F or W. D genes are given only for firm matches. The size field is filled for only some rows; it gives once, few, many or a size class.

j_call	d_call	v_call	cdr3_length	clone_size	cdr3_nt	cdr3_aa
TRBJ2-7	NA	TRBV7-6	15	once	TGTGCCAGCAGCTTACTCGGGGAGGACTCCTACGAGCAGTACTTC	CASSLLGEDSYEQYF
TRBJ2-5	TRBD2	TRBV6-1	14	once	TGTGCCAGCAGTGTTGCGGGGCGGGGGGAGACCCAGTACTTC	CASSVAGRGETQYF
TRBJ2-7	NA	TRBV2	10	NA	TGTGCCAGCAGTGACTACGAGCAGTACTTC	CASSDYEQYF
TRBJ1-2	TRBD1	TRBV5-4	15	NA	TGTGCCAGCAGCTTGGACAAGACAGGGGACTATGGCTACACCTTC	CASSLDKTGDYGYTF
TRBJ1-2	NA	TRBV7-8	17	NA	TGTGCCAGCAGCCCCCAAGAGGACGCAAATACTGGGGATGGCTACACCTTC	CASSPQEDANTGDGYTF
TRBJ2-1	NA	TRBV4-3	17	few	TGCGCCAGCAGCCAAGAATTTGGCGGAGGCTCCTACAATGAGCAGTTCTTC	CASSQEFGGGSYNEQFF
TRBJ2-1	NA	TRBV5-1	15	NA	TGCGCCAGCAGCTTGGATGGCAATACCTACAATGAGCAGTTCTTC	CASSLDGNTYNEQFF
TRBJ1-2	NA	TRBV27	14	NA	TGTGCCAGCAAAAGGGGGGGGACGGGCATTGGCTACACCTTC	CASKRGGTGIGYTF
TRBJ2-6	NA	TRBV10-3	16	NA	TGTGCCACCACACCGGGACAAAACTCTGGGGCCAACGTCCTGACTTTC	CATTPGQNSGANVLTF
TRBJ1-2	NA	TRBV15	13	NA	TGTGCCACCAGCATTCAGGGTGTGGTTGGCTACACCTTC	CATSIQGVVGYTF
TRBJ2-7	NA	TRBV20-1	11	once	TGCAGTGCTAGATCCCAGGAACTGCAGTACTTC	CSARSQELQYF
TRBJ1-2	NA	TRBV10-3	13	NA	TGTGCCATCCAAAGGGGGGGGACCTATGGCTACACCTTC	CAIQRGGTYGYTF
TRBJ1-3	TRBD1	TRBV13	14	NA	TGTGCCAGCAACCGGGACAGCAAGGGAAACACCATATATTTT	CASNRDSKGNTIYF
TRBJ1-5	NA	TRBV14	17	NA	TGTGCCAGCAGCCAACCCGGGACTTTTTACAGCAATCAGCCCCAGCATTTT	CASSQPGTFYSNQPQHF
TRBJ1-1	NA	TRBV28	12	NA	TGTGCCAGCAGTCAGGGGTGGACTGAAGCTTTCTTT	CASSQGWTEAFF
TRBJ2-5	TRBD2	TRBV5-1	13	NA	TGCGCCAGCACCGTAGCGGGGCAAGAGACCCAGTACTTC	CASTVAGQETQYF
TRBJ2-2	TRBD2	TRBV7-3	16	NA	TGTGCCAGCAGCAGCGGGGTCACGACGACCACCGGGGAGCTGTTTTTT	CASSSGVTTTTGELFF
TRBJ2-3	TRBD2	TRBV7-3	15	NA	TGTGCCAGCAGCCGGACTAGCGGGGTCACAGATACGCAGTATTTT	CASSRTSGVTDTQYF
TRBJ1-2	NA	TRBV9	15	NA	TGTGCCAGCAGCGTAGGAGGGGGACTGTACTATGGCTACACCTTC	CASSVGGGLYYGYTF
TRBJ2-2	NA	TRBV7-3	17	once	TGTGCCAGCAGCCAACTACGGGACTTTTCGAACACCGGGGAGCTGTTTTTT	CASSQLRDFSNTGELFF
TRBJ1-4	TRBD1	TRBV4-2	16	NA	TGTGCCAGCAGCCAAGATGGGACAGGGGGTTGGGAAAAACTGTTTTTT	CASSQDGTGGWEKLFF
TRBJ1-2	NA	TRBV6-6	14	NA	TGTGCCAGCAGCCCAGGACAAGTCCTCTATGGCTACACCTTC	CASSPGQVLYGYTF
TRBJ2-5	NA	TRBV5-1	15	NA	TGCGCCAGCAGCTTAGAGGCGGGGGGACAGGAGACCCAGTACTTC	CASSLEAGGQETQYF
TRBJ1-2	NA	TRBV7-2	16	NA	TGTGCCAGCAGCTTAGCCCCCAGTACTATACACTATGGCTACACCTTC	CASSLAPSTIHYGYTF
TRBJ2-7	TRBD1	TRBV27	14	once	TGTGCCAGCAGTTATCGGGCAGGGGGCTACGAGCAGTACTTC	CASSYRAGGYEQYF
TRBJ1-5	NA	TRBV27	14	NA	TGTGCCAGCAACAAGCAGGGGCTGGGTCAGCCCCAGCATTTT	CASNKQGLGQPQHF
TRBJ2-1	NA	TRBV9	15	NA	TGTGCCAGCAGCGTATACCGGGACTCCCTCAATGAGCAGTTCTTC	CASSVYRDSLNEQFF
TRBJ2-5	TRBD1	TRBV5-6	16	NA	TGTGCCAGCAGTCTAGGACAGGGGTCCTACCAAGAGACCCAGTACTTC	CASSLGQGSYQETQYF
TRBJ2-1	TRBD2	TRBV7-6	16	once	TGTGCCAGCAGCTTAATATCGGCGGGAGGGTCGGGTGAGCAGTTCTTC	CASSLISAGGSGEQFF
TRBJ2-1	TRBD2	TRBV5-4	14	once	TGTGCCAGCACCCAGCGGGGGGGCCGCGATGAGCAGTTCTTC	CASTQRGGRDEQFF
TRBJ2-7	TRBD2	TRBV7-9	16	NA	TGTGCCAGCAGCGCCCTAGGGGGCGGGGGGGCCTACGAGCAGTACTTC	CASSALGGGGAYEQYF
TRBJ2-5	TRBD2	TRBV7-3	14	NA	TGTGCCAGCAGCCCGACGGGGGGGGTGGAGACCCAGTACTTC	CASSPTGGVETQYF
TRBJ1-2	NA	TRBV20-1	11	NA	TGCAGTGCTAGAGATTTCTATGGCTACACCTTC	CSARDFYGYTF
TRBJ2-4	NA	TRBV18	15	NA	TGTGCCAGCTCACCAGGGTTTACAGCCAAAAACATTCAGTACTTC	CASSPGFTAKNIQYF
TRBJ2-5	TRBD2	TRBV11-2	16	once	TGTGCCAGCACTCCGATCGTTGGCGGGAGCAAGGAGACCCAGTACTTC	CASTPIVGGSKETQYF
TRBJ2-7	NA	TRBV11-2	13	NA	TGTGCCAGCAGCCTCAGGGAGGCCGGGGAGCAGTACTTC	CASSLREAGEQYF
TRBJ1-1	TRBD1	TRBV4-1	15	once	TGCGCCAGCAGCCATAGGGACAGGGAAAGGGCTGAAGCTTTCTTT	CASSHRDRERAEAFF
TRBJ1-2	NA	TRBV10-3	12	NA	TGTGCCATCAGCTCGACTAACTATGGCTACACCTTC	CAISSTNYGYTF
TRBJ1-1	NA	TRBV4-1	12	NA	TGCGCCAGCAGCCCCTTCTTCGAAAGGGCTTTCTTT	CASSPFFERAFF
TRBJ1-4	NA	TRBV5-1	15	NA	TGCGCCAGCAGCTTGGCAGGCGGGGGGAATGAAAAACTGTTTTTT	CASSLAGGGNEKLFF
TRBJ1-1	NA	TRBV5-1	13	once	TGCGCCAGCAGCCCGACTTTGGGCACTGAAGCTTTCTTT	CASSPTLGTEAFF